This entry is about one T cell receptor beta chain. Its antigen has not been determined. Base quality data are lacking; no much larger clone is found one base away. These data originate in a study of OX40 agonist ivuxolimab in advanced cancers. Regarding the study in general: Ivuxolimab was an agonistic, fully human IgG2 monoclonal antibody directed against OX40 (CD134), a costimulatory receptor. Prior anti-PD-1, anti-PD-L1 or anti-CTLA-4 therapy was permitted, and checkpoint inhibitors had been received by approximately 39% of dose-escalation patients. The purpose of peripheral TCRbeta sequencing was to test whether ivuxolimab changed TCR sequence diversity and led to clonal T-cell expansion. Partial responses were achieved by three dose-escalation patients, of whom one had hepatocellular carcinoma and two had cutaneous melanoma. The paper reports the monotherapy dose-escalation portion (N = 52 patients) of the phase I ivuxolimab trial. In the dose-escalation cohort, over 65% of patients were male, and the mean age was around 60 years, with a range of about 23 to 90. Intravenous ivuxolimab was administered to patients every 2 weeks at six dose levels: 0.01, 0.1, 0.3, 1.5, 3 and 10 mg/kg. Of the approximately 50 dose-escalation patients, hepatocellular carcinoma was present in approximately 20, melanoma in approximately 15, renal cell carcinoma in 9 and head and neck cancer in 9.

The CDR3 runs 16 amino acids, cysteine and phenylalanine included. Just the 48-base CDR3 DNA is kept, in frame starting at base 1. V gives up 3 bases and J gives up 3 bases, and the segment between their germline ends measures 15 bases. CDR1 MDHEN and CDR2 SYDVKM were looked up in the germline V gene. Study-level results and caveats: The antigen specificity of the peripheral T cells that underwent clonal expansion was not determined. At doses from 0.1 to 3.0 mg/kg, clonal expansion was seen in both CD4+ and CD8+ blood T cells between baseline and week 6. Low levels of normalized T-cell clonal expansion were also seen in some nonresponding patients. In the 0.1-3.0 mg/kg groups, partial responders were among the patients with the lowest normalized peripheral clonal expansion, particularly in CD8+ T cells. After ivuxolimab, more expanded clones were found on average in CD8+ T cells than in CD4+ T cells.

To sequence the TCRbeta CDR3 region, genomic DNA was isolated from the sorted cells. The immunoSEQ Assay was used for sequencing of TCRbeta CDR3 regions. TCRdb obtained this table from immuneACCESS and retained in-frame rearrangements with V and J assigned. These tables miss some clones; where compared with another copy, unresolved V genes account for less than half of the shortfall, and the remainder is unexplained. Counted in this sample were more than 60,000 clones; 85% of them appeared once. The ten largest clones take up about 4.2% of the sample. The trial excluded patients who had a history of autoimmune disease or were on systemic immunosuppression. In every dose cohort, peripheral blood was drawn for TCR sequencing at baseline, cycle 4 day 1, and cycle 7 day 1. The samples were drawn from a first-in-human, open-label, multicenter phase I dose-escalation trial of ivuxolimab. Adults with locally advanced or metastatic head and neck squamous cell, hepatocellular, melanoma or renal cell carcinoma were enrolled in the trial. Before TCR sequencing, CD4+ T cells and CD8+ T cells were sorted from peripheral blood as separate populations.

The sample in question was CD4+ or CD8+ T cells sorted from blood, obtained in a trial of the OX40 agonist ivuxolimab. The chain is made from TRBV28 and TRBJ2-1; the D gene is perhaps TRBD2, from 6 matching bases. This TCR was recovered from an adult with an advanced solid tumor such as melanoma, head and neck, liver or kidney cancer. The CDR3 protein sequence reads: CASSLPTSWRYNEQFF. The nucleotide sequence is TGTGCCAGCAGTTTGCCGACTAGTTGGCGCTACAATGAGCAGTTCTTC.